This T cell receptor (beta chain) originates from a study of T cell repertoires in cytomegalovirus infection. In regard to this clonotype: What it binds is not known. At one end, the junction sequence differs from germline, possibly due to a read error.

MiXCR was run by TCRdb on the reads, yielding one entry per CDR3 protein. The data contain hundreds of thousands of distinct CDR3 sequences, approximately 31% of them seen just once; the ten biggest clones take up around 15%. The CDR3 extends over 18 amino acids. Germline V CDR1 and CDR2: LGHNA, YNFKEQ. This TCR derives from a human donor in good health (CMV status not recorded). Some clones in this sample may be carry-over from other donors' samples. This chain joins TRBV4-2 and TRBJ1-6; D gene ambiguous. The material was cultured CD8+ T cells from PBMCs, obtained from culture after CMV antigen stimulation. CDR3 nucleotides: TGTGCCAGCAACCAAGATGGGAGCGAGAGCTCCTATAATTCACCCCTCCACTTT. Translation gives CASNQDGSESSYNSPLHF.